This TCR beta chain was sequenced in a study of blood T cell repertoires in COVID-19. Background on the study: Collection of acute and convalescent COVID-19 samples took place in the United States, Italy and Spain. The cDNA or gDNA used as material had been derived from T cells, B-cell-depleted T cells, or PBMCs.

Profiled with immunoSEQ multiplex PCR; TCRdb holds only in-frame clones, not every one. The sample has tens of thousands of clones, approximately 88% seen once. Germline CDR1 and CDR2: SGHTS and YDEGEE. The CDR3 length is 12 residues. V lost 6 bases to trimming and J lost 9 bases, with 10 bases between them. This chain connects TRBV5-8 to TRBJ1-6; D gene unclear. The clonotype originates from a man aged 80 or over with active or convalescent COVID-19. The sequenced material came from peripheral blood. This chain's CDR3 is CASTAASSPLHF. The DNA for the CDR3 is TGTGCCAGCACCGCGGCAAGTTCACCCCTCCACTTT.